This T cell receptor (beta chain) was observed in a study of T cell responses to AZD1222 COVID-19 vaccine. CDR1 and CDR2 (germline): SGHRS, YFSETQ. The germline V and J ends were trimmed by 4 bases and 0 bases, with 11 bases remaining between them. The CDR3 is made up of 14 amino acids. The data were produced by immunoSEQ multiplex PCR, yet TCRdb's version contains in-frame clones alone and is incomplete. The sample includes roughly 190,000 clones, just over 90% of them seen just once. As to this clone: Other DNA sequences in the same sample also yield this CDR3.

This receptor was obtained from an adult who received the MenACWY meningococcal vaccine as a control. The sample was peripheral blood, taken 28 days after the second dose of the MenACWY control vaccine. V is TRBV5-1 and J is TRBJ2-7; D might be TRBD1 (6 bases). In nucleotides, the CDR3 is TGCGCCAGCAGCCCGGACAGCCTCTCCTACGAGCAGTACTTC. Translation: CASSPDSLSYEQYF. Full variable domain (outside the CDR3, taken from reference TRBV5-1 and TRBJ2-7): KAGVTQTPRYLIKTRGQQVTLSCSPISGHRSVSWYQQTPGQGLQFLFEYFSETQRNKGNFPGRFSGRQFSNSRSEMNVSTLELGDSALYLCASSPDSLSYEQYFGPGTRLTVT.